Sequencing of this TCR beta chain was carried out in a study of control samples from healthy donors and cancer patients. Repertoires were generated with immunoSEQ multiplex PCR, while TCRdb's copy carries only in-frame clones and drops some. Among 150,000 to 180,000 clones, approximately 94% were seen once, and the ten largest hold about 5.6%. The V end was cut by 5 bases, the J end by 6 bases, with 11 bases between. The CDR3 totals 13 residues. Germline lookup yields CDR1 SGHAT and CDR2 FQNNGV. The chain is built from TRBV11-2 and TRBJ2-1, with unresolved D. The TCR sequence derives from a man aged 35-49 years in good health. The sequenced material came from blood. The CDR3 sequence: CASSPGRSNEQFF. The CDR3 bases are TGTGCCAGCAGCCCTGGACGCTCCAATGAGCAGTTCTTC. Looking up the rest from reference TRBV11-2 and TRBJ2-1 gives the full variable domain: EAGVAQSPRYKIIEKRQSVAFWCNPISGHATLYWYQQILGQGPKLLIQFQNNGVVDDSQLPKDRFSAERLKGVDSTLKIQPAKLEDSAVYLCASSPGRSNEQFFGPGTRLTVL.